The 14 T cell receptor beta chains below all came from one sample that was sequenced in a study of T cells and Merkel cell carcinoma outcomes (dated by TCRdb to the early 2020s). The method was the immunoSEQ multiplex PCR assay. This is the immuneACCESS table as TCRdb keeps it, with only in-frame sequences that have V and J called. A part of the clones is gone; compared with another copy, unresolved V genes explain less than half, and the rest is unexplained. Across this sample there are 13,000 to 15,000 clones, with 80% to 95% seen only once. 2% of the sample lies in the top ten. The specimen sequenced was tumor tissue from Merkel cell carcinoma. The receptors come from a human donor with Merkel cell carcinoma.

The genes are TRBV13 and TRBJ1-1, with 7 bases lining up with TRBD1. The CDR3 totals 13 residues. CDR1 is PRHDT and CDR2 is FYEKMQ in the germline V gene (reference sequence). After removal of 4 bases from V and 3 bases from J, the junction contained 2 bases not matched to a gene. CDR3 nucleotides: TGTGCCAGCAGCTCCACAGGGGACACTGAAGCTTTCTTT. Amino acids: CASSSTGDTEAFF.

The rearrangement uses TRBV18 and TRBJ1-1, with TRBD1 matching over 7 bases. Germline V gives CDR1 KGHSH, CDR2 LQKENI. CDR3 length: 14 residues. Trimming cost V 7 bases and J 0 bases; bases outside gene matches: 5. The CDR3 here is CASFRTGMNTEAFF. CDR3 DNA: TGTGCCAGCTTTCGGACAGGCATGAACACTGAAGCTTTCTTT. The whole variable domain, filled in from reference TRBV18 and TRBJ1-1, reads NAGVMQNPRHLVRRRGQEARLRCSPMKGHSHVYWYRQLPEEGLKFMVYLQKENIIDESGMPKERFSAEFPKEGPSILRIQQVVRGDSAAYFCASFRTGMNTEAFFGQGTRLTVV.

The chain is built from TRBV5-4 and TRBJ1-1, with D tentatively TRBD1 (5 bases). Trimming left V 4 bases short and J 1 base short, with 14 bases between. The germline gives CDR1 SGHNT, CDR2 YYREEE (reference sequence). This CDR3 has 15 residues. CDR3 residues: CASSPGYLENTEAFF. The CDR3 DNA is TGTGCCAGCAGCCCAGGGTATTTAGAGAACACTGAAGCTTTCTTT.

This chain links TRBV28 with TRBJ2-4; 8 nucleotides line up with TRBD1. V gave up 5 bases and J gave up 8 bases; unmatched junction bases: 8. Per the germline V gene, CDR1 is MDHEN and CDR2 is SYDVKM. The CDR3 covers 14 residues. CDR3 protein: CASSILDRGDIQYF. CDR3 in DNA: TGTGCCAGCAGTATCCTTGACAGGGGTGACATTCAGTACTTC.

The gene calls are TRBV28 and TRBJ1-2; the D is unclear. V dropped 2 bases and J dropped 5 bases, with 12 bases sitting between them. The germline V gene has CDR1 MDHEN and CDR2 SYDVKM. The CDR3 spans 14 residues. Here the CDR3 reads CASSLIGSPYGYTF. In DNA, the CDR3 is TGTGCCAGCAGTTTAATCGGCAGCCCATATGGCTACACCTTC.

The chain recombines TRBV6-5 with TRBJ1-1; no definite D call. The CDR3 extends over 14 amino acids. Between the trimmed V and J ends, which lost 6 bases and 6 bases, there was a span of 17 bases. Germline V CDR1 and CDR2: MNHEY, SVGAGI. CDR3 DNA: TGTGCCAGCAGCTCCCGGCGGGTGATCCCTGAAGCTTTCTTT. Translation gives CASSSRRVIPEAFF.

The chain employs TRBV30 and TRBJ1-1, with a tentative D call TRBD1 (6 bases). V gave up 0 bases and J gave up 5 bases, with 10 bases separating them. Germline V gene data show CDR1 as GTSNPN and CDR2 as SVGIG (reference sequence). The CDR3 covers 13 residues. The CDR3: CAWSVRGRTEAFF. CDR3 DNA: TGTGCCTGGAGTGTACGGGGGCGAACTGAAGCTTTCTTT.

This clone was seen a single time. The J gene is TRBJ1-1, the V gene TRBV20-1; D gene uncertain. The V end was cut by 0 bases, the J end by 7 bases, with 6 bases between. The CDR3 is 11 residues long. Germline values: CDR1 DFQATT, CDR2 SNEGSKA (reference sequence). CDR3 sequence: CSARERFEAFF. The CDR3 DNA reads TGCAGTGCTAGAGAAAGATTTGAAGCTTTCTTT.

The rearrangement joins TRBV14 to TRBJ2-3; the match to TRBD2 covers 7 bases. With 0 bases clipped from V and 5 bases from J, the junction kept 11 bases outside the gene matches. Germline CDR1 SGHDN, CDR2 FVKESK. This CDR3 is 17 amino acids long. The CDR3 region has the DNA TGTGCCAGCAGCCAAGATGTCGGGGCAGCGGGGAAAGATACGCAGTATTTT. Its protein is CASSQDVGAAGKDTQYF.

V is TRBV6-5 and J is TRBJ2-7, with D perhaps TRBD2 (7 bases). Trimming took 5 bases from V and 6 from J, leaving 14 bases between them. The CDR3 is 13 residues long. Germline lookup yields CDR1 MNHEY and CDR2 SVGAGI. CDR3 nucleotides: TGTGCCAGCAGTAGGGGGGGGTTCGGCGAGCAGTACTTC. Its protein is CASSRGGFGEQYF.

This clone was detected once. V usage is TRBV7-9 and J usage is TRBJ2-4; TRBD1 aligns across 8 bases. The CDR3 has 16 amino acids. Germline loops: CDR1 SEHNR, CDR2 FQNEAQ (reference sequence). Trimming at V came to 5 bases and at J to 0 bases, leaving 6 bases not matched to a gene. The CDR3 spells CASSPGQAIAKNIQYF. DNA for the CDR3: TGTGCCAGCAGCCCGGGACAGGCGATAGCCAAAAACATTCAGTACTTC. Complete variable domain (other parts from reference TRBV7-9 and TRBJ2-4): DTGVSQNPRHKITKRGQNVTFRCDPISEHNRLYWYRQTLGQGPEFLTYFQNEAQLEKSRLLSDRFSAERPKGSFSTLEIQRTEQGDSAMYLCASSPGQAIAKNIQYFGAGTRLSVL.

This chain joins TRBV9 and TRBJ2-5; TRBD1 agrees at 11 bases. J was trimmed by 5 bases and V by 4 bases; bases with no gene match: 7. The CDR3 spans 15 residues. Germline CDR1 and CDR2: SGDLS and YYNGEE. CDR3 sequence reads: CASSSGTGGMETQYF. The CDR3 nucleotides are TGTGCCAGCAGCTCCGGGACAGGGGGGATGGAGACCCAGTACTTC. Drawing the rest from reference TRBV9 and TRBJ2-5, the complete variable domain is DSGVTQTPKHLITATGQRVTLRCSPRSGDLSVYWYQQSLDQGLQFLIQYYNGEERAKGNILERFSAQQFPDLHSELNLSSLELGDSALYFCASSSGTGGMETQYFGPGTRLLVL.

This chain connects TRBV7-2 to TRBJ2-3; D ambiguous. Germline V gene data show CDR1 as SGHTA and CDR2 as FQGNSA. The CDR3 covers 14 residues. Trimming took 4 bases from V and 0 from J, leaving 8 bases between them. CDR3 sequence reads: CASSYVLSTDTQYF. The CDR3 bases are TGTGCCAGCAGCTACGTCCTTAGCACAGATACGCAGTATTTT.

The V call is TRBV7-3, the J call TRBJ2-6, with D possibly being TRBD1 (6 bases). Germline loops: CDR1 SGHTA, CDR2 FQGTGA. The V end lost 6 bases, the J end lost 2 bases, and 11 bases lay between the germline ends. This CDR3 region has 15 residues. Here the CDR3 reads CASRLQGAGANVLTF. Written as DNA, the CDR3 is TGTGCCAGCAGGTTACAGGGAGCTGGGGCCAACGTCCTGACTTTC.